This T cell receptor beta chain was sequenced in a study of blood T cell repertoires in COVID-19. Study context: The samples span acute and convalescent COVID-19 from the United States, Italy and Spain. PBMCs, B-cell-depleted T cells, or T cells were the source of the cDNA or gDNA that made up the material.

The CDR3 length is 14 residues. Germline lookup yields CDR1 LNHDA and CDR2 SQIVND (reference sequence). J lost 4 bases, V lost 5 bases, and 8 bases had no gene match. Authors' analysis steps: It was from reference gene primer amplification that nucleated cell counts were estimated. Produced via immunoSEQ multiplex PCR; TCRdb's table is partial and in-frame only. Clone size and V and J calls were adopted from that table, with D and trimming inferred from the DNA. Counted here are 35,000 to 45,000 clones, roughly 84% occurring once; the ten biggest clones make up less than 15%. Input material: peripheral blood. V gene TRBV19 combines with J gene TRBJ2-7; 7 bases fit TRBD2. The receptor was isolated from a human donor in a cohort sampled during active COVID-19. In DNA form, the CDR3 reads TGTGCCAGTAGTTCTAGCCGCGGGGGTTACGAGCAGTACTTC. Protein sequence: CASSSSRGGYEQYF.